The T cell receptor (beta chain) described here comes from a study of CD8+ T cells in alopecia areata. Study overall: Those patients who were treated received oral tofacitinib, which was given at 5 to 10 mg twice daily for moderate-to-severe alopecia areata. Tofacitinib exposure lasted 6 to 18 months, followed by 6 months off drug. Study-wide points: Persistence in scalp and blood during tofacitinib was observed for many expanded lesional clones. Possibly because of HLA-related factors, TCR sharing was less clear across patients than in mice.

The sequencing template was cDNA reverse transcribed from extracted RNA. The protocol was immunoSEQ multiplex PCR, while the TCRdb copy is restricted to in-frame clones and leaves out a portion. The profile shows hundreds of thousands of clones, around three fifths of them singletons. Treatment meaning: oral pan-JAK inhibitor, 5-10 mg twice daily. V dropped 5 bases and J dropped 1; count of bases not matched to a gene: 5. The CDR3 sequence is 14 residues long. The germline CDR1 and CDR2 sequences are SEHNR and FQNEAQ (reference sequence). With regard to this clone: Its antigen is not identified.

This chain connects TRBV7-9 to TRBJ2-7, with TRBD1 matching 7 bases. The TCR was taken from a human donor with alopecia areata. The sequenced sample was CD4+ T cells sorted from blood, obtained around week 54, from a patient treated with tofacitinib. The CDR3 reads CASSPRQGSYEQYF. As DNA, the CDR3 is TGTGCCAGCAGCCCCCGACAGGGTTCCTACGAGCAGTACTTC.